Below, 24 T cell receptor beta chains from the same sample are listed, as sequenced in a study of Graves' ophthalmopathy and Graves' hyperthyroidism. Amplification of TCR beta CDR3 regions used RNA transcripts. HTBI primers served in a first-round RT-PCR, which a second-round multiplex PCR followed. TCRdb re-analysed the multiplex PCR reads in MiXCR, keeping a single row per CDR3 protein. The sample lists about 1.2 million distinct CDR3 sequences; about 40% were seen once. The sequenced material came from peripheral blood or thyroid tissue (not recorded which). The receptors were sampled from an adult man with Graves' hyperthyroidism.

This chain links TRBV12-3 or TRBV12-4 with TRBJ2-7; 10 nucleotides align to TRBD2. The CDR3 is 14 residues long. Losses at the gene ends were 7 bases for V and 4 bases for J; bases not matched to a gene: 7. The CDR3 protein is CASTPAGGPYEQYF. The CDR3 nucleotides are TGTGCCAGCACCCCAGCGGGAGGGCCATACGAGCAGTACTTC.

Concerning this clonotype itself: This CDR3 is missing its conserved last phenylalanine or tryptophan, likely due to a read error. No DNA is shown, since the ends of the CDR3 on it are uncertain; the CDR3 is the one TCRdb lists. Here the CDR3 reads CACKGTRVTNT. The chain has TRBV7-8 and TRBJ2-6; the table assigns TRBD1, which was not confirmed against the DNA. Termini included, the CDR3 measures 11 amino acids. In germline, CDR1 is SGHVS, CDR2 FQNEAQ.

Regarding this clonotype: At one end the junction does not follow the germline gene, possibly because of a read error. The chain has TRBV10-3 and TRBJ2-5; the D is unclear. Germline CDR1 ENHRY, CDR2 SYGVKD. This CDR3 spans 15 amino acids. This CDR3 reads CASSDSVGTQETQYF. The CDR3, as DNA: TGTGCCAGCAGTGACTCGGTGGGAACCCAAGAGACCCAGTACTTC.

V usage is TRBV12-3 or TRBV12-4 and J usage is TRBJ2-7; D is uncertain. The CDR3 length is 14 residues. The V end was cut by 2 bases, the J end by 0 bases, with 8 bases between. The CDR3 sequence is CASSLSLTSYEQYF. Here the CDR3 DNA reads TGTGCCAGCAGTTTATCTTTAACCTCCTACGAGCAGTACTTC.

In the case of this clonotype: One junction end does not reproduce the germline sequence, and a read error may be involved. The chain carries TRBV12-3 or TRBV12-4 and TRBJ1-1, with D perhaps matching TRBD1 (6 bases). This CDR3 contains 13 residues. The DNA for the CDR3 is TGTGCCAGCAGCAGGACAGCTAACACTAAAGCTTTCTTT. Encoded protein: CASSRTANTKAFF.

V and J are TRBV7-2 and TRBJ2-5, with 8 bases matching TRBD2. Germline values: CDR1 SGHTA, CDR2 FQGNSA. There are 15 residues in the CDR3. Trimming took 5 bases from V and 5 from J; bases not matched to a gene: 10. The CDR3 protein is CASSHGAGGLETQYF. In nucleotides, the CDR3 is TGTGCCAGCAGCCACGGGGCGGGGGGCTTGGAGACCCAGTACTTC. The variable domain in full, with the rest retrieved from reference TRBV7-2 and TRBJ2-5, is GAGVSQSPSNKVTEKGKDVELRCDPISGHTALYWYRQSLGQGLEFLIYFQGNSAPDKSGLPSDRFSAERTGGSVSTLTIQRTQQEDSAVYLCASSHGAGGLETQYFGPGTRLLVL.

This clonotype was observed at least ten times. The chain carries TRBV9 and TRBJ1-5, with a possible D match to TRBD1 (6 bases). The CDR3 has 15 residues. The germline gives CDR1 SGDLS, CDR2 YYNGEE. Trimming left V 2 bases short and J 2 bases short, with 11 bases between. As DNA, the CDR3 is TGTGCCAGCAGCGTCGGGGGGGCCGGCAATCAGCCCCAGCATTTT. It encodes CASSVGGAGNQPQHF.

The CDR3 DNA follows: TGTGCCAGCAGCACAACGGGGGGGGTTGCGGGCGAGCAGTACTTC. Protein sequence: CASSTTGGVAGEQYF. V gene TRBV7-2 combines with J gene TRBJ2-7, with 8 positions matching TRBD2. Germline V lookup: CDR1 SGHTA, CDR2 FQGNSA. The CDR3 runs 15 residues. Germline trimming cut 5 bases from V and 6 bases from J; bases unmatched to any gene: 12.

The J gene is TRBJ1-2, the V gene TRBV5-8; the D gene is possibly TRBD1 (5 bases). The CDR3 is 13 amino acids. The V and J ends lost 3 bases and 3 bases respectively, with 9 bases between them. Germline values: CDR1 SGHTS, CDR2 YDEGEE. The CDR3 bases are TGTGCCAGCAGCTCAGGGATTGACTATGGCTACACCTTC. It translates to CASSSGIDYGYTF. The full variable domain, with the rest looked up from reference TRBV5-8 and TRBJ1-2, is EAGVTQSPTHLIKTRGQQATLRCSPISGHTSVYWYQQALGLGLQFLLWYDEGEERNRGNFPPRFSGRQFPNYSSELNVNALELEDSALYLCASSSGIDYGYTFGSGTRLTVV.

The CDR3 DNA reads as TGTGCCAGGGTGATAGAGTTTCCCGGGGAGCTGTTTTTT. The encoded protein is CARVIEFPGELFF. The chain joins TRBV11-3 to TRBJ2-2, with D uncertain. The V and J ends lost 9 bases and 6 bases respectively, with 14 bases between them. Per the germline V gene, CDR1 is SGHNT and CDR2 is YENEEA. CDR3 length: 13 residues. Supplemented by reference TRBV11-3 and TRBJ2-2, the full variable domain reads EAGVVQSPRYKIIEKKQPVAFWCNPISGHNTLYWYLQNLGQGPELLIRYENEEAVDDSQLPKDRFSAERLKGVDSTLKIQPAELGDSAVYLCARVIEFPGELFFGEGSRLTVL.

Many counts were recorded for this clonotype. The chain couples TRBV6-5 to TRBJ2-7; D is possibly TRBD1 (6 bases). Germline CDR1 and CDR2: MNHEY and SVGAGI. The CDR3 loop spans 13 amino acids. Trimming stripped 6 bases from V and 5 bases from J, with 14 bases between. The CDR3 DNA reads TGTGCCAGCAGCCTAGGTGGGGGCCACGAGCAGTACTTC. It specifies CASSLGGGHEQYF.

This rearrangement joins TRBV29-1 to TRBJ2-5; D may be TRBD2 (5 bases). Deletions cut 4 bases from V and 4 bases from J, with 13 bases between. The CDR3 totals 13 residues. Germline-derived CDR1 and CDR2 are SQVTM and ANQGSEA. CDR3 region: CSVGRGIRETQYF. DNA of the CDR3: TGCAGCGTTGGAAGAGGGATTAGAGAGACCCAGTACTTC.

The V and J genes are TRBV24-1 and TRBJ2-3; TRBD2 aligns across 13 bases. The CDR3 is made up of 17 amino acids. Germline CDR1 reads KGHDR; CDR2 reads SFDVKD. V lost 2 bases to trimming and J lost 4 bases; unmatched junction nucleotides: 5. Here the CDR3 DNA reads TGTGCCACCAGTGATTCGACTAGCGGGAGGTTATCAGATACGCAGTATTTT. Translated: CATSDSTSGRLSDTQYF.

There are many counts of this clonotype. The rearrangement uses TRBV7-2 and TRBJ1-2; 7 bases align to TRBD1. The CDR3 consists of 15 residues. J gave up 5 bases and V 5 bases, and 11 bases lay outside the gene matches. Germline CDR1 is SGHTA and CDR2 is FQGNSA. The CDR3 loop is CASSKMTGSTYGYTF. The DNA for the CDR3 is TGTGCCAGCAGCAAGATGACAGGGAGTACTTATGGCTACACCTTC. Complete variable domain (other parts from reference TRBV7-2 and TRBJ1-2): GAGVSQSPSNKVTEKGKDVELRCDPISGHTALYWYRQSLGQGLEFLIYFQGNSAPDKSGLPSDRFSAERTGGSVSTLTIQRTQQEDSAVYLCASSKMTGSTYGYTFGSGTRLTVV.

The rearrangement uses TRBV30 and TRBJ1-5; possibly TRBD1 for D (5 bases). The CDR3 spans 12 residues. The V and J ends lost 3 bases and 7 bases respectively, with 10 bases between them. Germline-derived CDR1 and CDR2 are GTSNPN and SVGIG (reference sequence). The CDR3 reads CAWSRVGQPQHF. For the CDR3, the DNA is TGTGCCTGGAGCAGGGTAGGGCAGCCCCAGCATTTT.

This clonotype was seen at least ten times. This chain links TRBV7-9 with TRBJ2-2; perhaps TRBD2 as D (5 bases). With 7 bases removed from V and 2 bases from J, the gap between germline ends came to 14 bases. CDR3 length: 15 amino acids. Germline V gives CDR1 SEHNR, CDR2 FQNEAQ (reference sequence). CDR3 coding DNA: TGTGCCAGCAACGGAGACTATAGCAACACCGGGGAGCTGTTTTTT. This gives the protein CASNGDYSNTGELFF.

To note about this clonotype: Mismatch with germline at one junction end may stem from a read error. J is TRBJ2-7 and V is TRBV10-2; possible D gene TRBD2, 5 bases. Germline V lookup: CDR1 WSHSY, CDR2 SAAADI. The CDR3 contains 13 residues. As DNA, the CDR3 is TGTGCCAGCAGTGGGGTCAGCGGATACGAGCAGTACTTC. Translation: CASSGVSGYEQYF.

This clonotype was detected ten times or more. This chain uses TRBV4-2 with TRBJ2-2; a possible D gene is TRBD2 (5 bases). This CDR3 has 15 residues. The V gene's germline CDR1 is LGHNA and CDR2 YNFKEQ. V lost 3 bases and J lost 4, with 12 bases in between. As DNA, the CDR3 is TGTGCCAGCAGCCATCCCGGTGAGGGCACCGGGGAGCTGTTTTTT. It specifies CASSHPGEGTGELFF.

This clonotype was observed at least ten times. The rearrangement joins TRBV7-2 to TRBJ2-7; TRBD2 matches 7 bases. The CDR3 length is 16 residues. The V and J ends lost 5 bases and 1 base, in that order; junction bases with no gene match: 11. Germline CDR1 SGHTA, CDR2 FQGNSA. The CDR3 region has the DNA TGTGCCAGCAGCCTAGGGGTGGCTAGCGGTTCCTACGAGCAGTACTTC. Protein: CASSLGVASGSYEQYF.

Ten or more counts support this clonotype. The germline gene is not matched at one end of the junction; a read error may be the cause. The DNA for the CDR3 is TGTGCCAGCAGTTACCACCGGGACAGCTCCTACGAGCAGTACTTC. Translating it yields CASSYHRDSSYEQYF. The V gene is TRBV10-3, the J gene TRBJ2-7; 7 bases match TRBD1. The length of the CDR3 is 15 residues. Germline CDR1 is ENHRY and CDR2 is SYGVKD.

This clonotype has only a few counts. CDR3 sequence: CASSFRLPQKGETQYF. In DNA form, the CDR3 reads TGTGCCAGCAGTTTCCGGCTACCCCAAAAGGGCGAGACCCAGTACTTC. The V and J genes are TRBV12-3 or TRBV12-4 and TRBJ2-5; D is uncertain. The CDR3 totals 16 residues. V was pared by 3 bases and J by 5 bases, with 19 bases between.

This rearrangement joins TRBV27 to TRBJ1-6; TRBD1 matches 7 bases. The CDR3 is 15 residues long. V was clipped by 5 bases and J by 7 bases; unmatched bases: 8. Germline CDR1 reads MNHEY; CDR2 reads SMNVEV (reference sequence). In DNA form, the CDR3 reads TGTGCCAGCAGTACCCGTGGGACAGCAAATTCACCCCTCCACTTT. It yields the protein CASSTRGTANSPLHF.

V usage is TRBV29-1 and J usage is TRBJ1-3, with TRBD1 as a possible D gene (5 bases). The CDR3 consists of 14 residues. Trimming stripped 4 bases from V and 2 bases from J, with 12 bases between. CDR1 is SQVTM, CDR2 ANQGSEA, per germline. The CDR3 sequence: CSVAGGKAGNTIYF. CDR3 nucleotide sequence: TGCAGCGTTGCCGGGGGAAAGGCTGGAAACACCATATATTTT.

In this sample, this clonotype turned up many times. This chain joins TRBV2 and TRBJ2-7; D is unclear. Per the germline V gene, CDR1 is SNHLY and CDR2 is FYNNEI. This CDR3 spans 12 amino acids. V was trimmed by 2 bases and J by 3 bases, leaving 5 bases between them. This chain's CDR3 is CASSETDYEQYF. As DNA, the CDR3 is TGTGCCAGCAGTGAAACAGACTACGAGCAGTACTTC.